Presented here are 20 T cell receptor beta chains from one specimen sequenced in a study of beta chain features in type 1 diabetes. Broader study findings: Patients with Type 1 diabetes showed moderately but significantly shorter TCRB CDR3s in all four CD4+ subsets.

These receptors are not linked to any known antigen. cDNA synthesis used the whole RNA isolate, giving expressed TCRB sequences. Sequencing was performed with immunoSEQ multiplex PCR; in TCRdb, only in-frame clones are kept and a portion is missing. The sample lists roughly 150,000 clones; around 63% were seen once. The sequencing input was naive CD4+ T cells from blood. Receptor source: a man between 25 and 39 years old with type 1 diabetes.

This clone was seen a few times. The chain's CDR3 is CSVSDPSISYEQYF. In DNA, the CDR3 is TGCAGCGTTTCAGATCCCTCAATCTCCTACGAGCAGTACTTC. V is TRBV29-1 and J is TRBJ2-7, with D uncertain. V was trimmed by 5 bases and J by 0 bases, leaving 14 bases between them. CDR3 size: 14 residues. Germline CDR1 SQVTM, CDR2 ANQGSEA.

In its sample, this clone was seen a few times. The CDR3 loop is CSVDGTSGQETQYF. In nucleotides, the CDR3 is TGCAGCGTTGACGGGACTAGCGGGCAAGAGACCCAGTACTTC. The rearrangement links TRBV29-1 to TRBJ2-5; 12 bases align to TRBD2. Germline V gene data show CDR1 as SQVTM and CDR2 as ANQGSEA. The CDR3 runs to 14 residues. V was pared by 3 bases and J by 2 bases, with 1 base of the junction left unmatched.

V gene TRBV5-1 combines with J gene TRBJ2-7; D gene unclear. The CDR3 runs to 12 residues. V was clipped by 4 bases and J by 3 bases, with 8 bases between them. Germline V gene data show CDR1 as SGHRS and CDR2 as YFSETQ. The CDR3, as DNA: TGCGCCAGCAGCGACGGAGACTACGAGCAGTACTTC. This sequence encodes CASSDGDYEQYF.

The chain couples TRBV7-8 to TRBJ1-1; D unresolved. The germline V gene encodes CDR1 SGHVS and CDR2 FQNEAQ. Trimming removed 0 bases at V and 5 bases at J, with 10 bases between. This CDR3 has 14 amino acids. CDR3 DNA sequence: TGTGCCAGCAGCTTAGCCCTAGCTAGGACTGAAGCTTTCTTT. It is translated as CASSLALARTEAFF.

This clone was found a few times. The J gene is TRBJ2-7, the V gene TRBV9, with 9 nucleotides matching TRBD2. Germline V CDR1 and CDR2: SGDLS, YYNGEE. This CDR3 contains 15 residues. V shed 0 bases and J 3 bases; nucleotides not matched to a gene: 4. The CDR3 bases are TGTGCCAGCAGCGTAGCAGCGGGGGGAATCTACGAGCAGTACTTC. Residues: CASSVAAGGIYEQYF.

The chain uses TRBV7-2 and TRBJ2-7; D is possibly TRBD1 (6 bases). The germline V and J ends were trimmed by 3 bases and 4 bases, with 10 bases remaining between them. There are 13 residues in the CDR3. The germline CDR1 and CDR2 sequences are SGHTA and FQGNSA. The CDR3 DNA is TGTGCCAGCAGCTTCGGGACACCGTACGAGCAGTACTTC. This sequence encodes CASSFGTPYEQYF.

V gene TRBV30 combines with J gene TRBJ2-5, with D hard to call. With 5 bases removed from V and 0 bases from J, the gap between germline ends came to 16 bases. This CDR3 is 15 amino acids long. Per the germline V gene, CDR1 is GTSNPN and CDR2 is SVGIG (reference sequence). The chain's CDR3 is CAWGRRSLYQETQYF. The CDR3 nucleotides read TGTGCCTGGGGCCGCAGGAGCCTGTACCAAGAGACCCAGTACTTC.

The rearrangement uses TRBV20-1 and TRBJ1-1, with a tentative D call TRBD1 (6 bases). There are 11 residues in the CDR3. The germline V gene encodes CDR1 DFQATT and CDR2 SNEGSKA (reference sequence). The V end lost 3 bases, the J end lost 9 bases, and 11 bases lay between the germline ends. The CDR3: CSASKTGKAFF. DNA for the CDR3: TGCAGTGCTAGCAAAACAGGGAAAGCTTTCTTT.

V gene TRBV18 combines with J gene TRBJ2-2, with a possible D match to TRBD1 (6 bases). Germline V gene data show CDR1 as KGHSH and CDR2 as LQKENI. V was trimmed by 6 bases and J by 2 bases, leaving 13 bases between them. The CDR3 consists of 15 residues. The CDR3 DNA follows: TGTGCCAGCTCTCTCCGGACAGACAACACCGGGGAGCTGTTTTTT. Residues: CASSLRTDNTGELFF.

V gene TRBV7-2 combines with J gene TRBJ2-3, with 10 nucleotides matching TRBD1. There are 15 residues in the CDR3. Looked up from germline, CDR1 is SGHTA and CDR2 is FQGNSA. The V gene end was trimmed by 3 bases and the J gene end by 2 bases; junction bases not matched to a gene: 2. CDR3 sequence (DNA): TGTGCCAGCAGCTTCGGGACAGGGGCCACAGATACGCAGTATTTT. The encoded protein is CASSFGTGATDTQYF.

This clone was observed a single time. The chain uses TRBV7-2 and TRBJ2-7; perhaps TRBD1 as D (6 bases). V was shortened by 4 bases and J by 3 bases, with 19 bases between the two germline ends. This CDR3 is 16 amino acids long. CDR1 SGHTA and CDR2 FQGNSA come from the germline V gene. The chain's CDR3 is CASSSPLDRPFYEQYF. In DNA form, the CDR3 reads TGTGCCAGCAGCTCCCCGCTGGACAGACCTTTCTACGAGCAGTACTTC.

This clone was observed once. The rearrangement links TRBV11-2 to TRBJ1-1; TRBD1 matches at 9 bases. The CDR3 sequence is 14 residues long. From germline, CDR1 is SGHAT and CDR2 FQNNGV. V trimming: 3 bases; J trimming: 8 bases; junction bases outside the gene matches: 7. This CDR3 is CASSFQPGQGEAFF. The CDR3 bases are TGTGCCAGCAGCTTCCAACCCGGACAGGGGGAAGCTTTCTTT.

The CDR3 loop is CASSYDSVSPLHF. CDR3 in DNA: TGTGCCAGCAGTTACGACAGTGTGTCACCCCTCCACTTT. The chain joins TRBV6-5 to TRBJ1-6; tentatively, D is TRBD1 (5 bases). CDR3 length: 13 residues. V was cut by 2 bases and J by 10 bases, with 9 bases left in between. Germline V gene sequence: CDR1 MNHEY, CDR2 SVGAGI.

This clone appeared a few times. The chain employs TRBV9 and TRBJ2-1; TRBD1 might be the D (6 bases). The V gene lost 0 bases and the J gene lost 4 bases, with 11 bases spanning the gap. Germline V gene data show CDR1 as SGDLS and CDR2 as YYNGEE. CDR3 size: 15 residues. The CDR3 DNA is TGTGCCAGCAGCGTAGGTGGACAGCCATACAATGAGCAGTTCTTC. This sequence encodes CASSVGGQPYNEQFF.

V usage is TRBV7-2 and J usage is TRBJ2-3, with TRBD2 matching 10 bases. The germline V gene encodes CDR1 SGHTA and CDR2 FQGNSA. The CDR3 covers 17 residues. V was clipped by 1 base and J by 2 bases; unmatched bases: 6. Here the CDR3 reads CASSLGASGGFTDTQYF. As DNA, the CDR3 is TGTGCCAGCAGCTTAGGCGCTAGCGGGGGCTTCACAGATACGCAGTATTTT.

The chain joins TRBV9 to TRBJ1-3, with D unclear. V lost 4 bases and J lost 0, with 11 bases in between. The germline gives CDR1 SGDLS, CDR2 YYNGEE. This CDR3 has 15 residues. The CDR3 sequence: CASSSLGVSGNTIYF. The DNA of the CDR3 is TGTGCCAGCAGCTCATTAGGCGTCTCTGGAAACACCATATATTTT.

The V call is TRBV30, the J call TRBJ2-2, with D unresolved. Germline CDR1 is GTSNPN and CDR2 is SVGIG (reference sequence). Trimming removed 3 bases from V and 1 base from J, with 12 bases in between. CDR3 length equals 15 residues. The CDR3 bases are TGTGCCTGGAGGGGATCCACAAGGAACACCGGGGAGCTGTTTTTT. Protein product: CAWRGSTRNTGELFF.

The rearrangement uses TRBV7-2 and TRBJ1-4; no reliable D call. Germline V gene sequence: CDR1 SGHTA, CDR2 FQGNSA. The CDR3 is made up of 13 amino acids. V was cut by 3 bases and J by 6 bases, with 8 bases left in between. In DNA form, the CDR3 reads TGTGCCAGCAGCTTTTATATGGATGAAAAACTGTTTTTT. Translation: CASSFYMDEKLFF.

This clone was found a few times. This rearrangement joins TRBV28 to TRBJ2-1; D may be TRBD1 (6 bases). The V gene's germline CDR1 is MDHEN and CDR2 SYDVKM. The V end lost 3 bases, the J end lost 5 bases, and 14 bases lay between the germline ends. The CDR3 runs 15 residues. CDR3 region: CASSLVPGQDNEQFF. The CDR3 DNA is TGTGCCAGCAGTTTGGTTCCGGGACAAGACAATGAGCAGTTCTTC. Full variable domain (rest looked up from reference TRBV28 and TRBJ2-1): DVKVTQSSRYLVKRTGEKVFLECVQDMDHENMFWYRQDPGLGLRLIYFSYDVKMKEKGDIPEGYSVSREKKERFSLILESASTNQTSMYLCASSLVPGQDNEQFFGPGTRLTVL.

The gene calls are TRBV13 and TRBJ2-3; possible D gene TRBD2, 6 bases. Germline CDR1 PRHDT, CDR2 FYEKMQ (reference sequence). The CDR3 is made up of 15 amino acids. The V gene lost 1 base and the J gene lost 6 bases, with 14 bases spanning the gap. Here the CDR3 reads CASSLERRGPDTQYF. The CDR3 bases are TGTGCCAGCAGCTTAGAGCGGAGGGGCCCCGATACGCAGTATTTT. Full variable domain (missing parts from reference TRBV13 and TRBJ2-3): AAGVIQSPRHLIKEKRETATLKCYPIPRHDTVYWYQQGPGQDPQFLISFYEKMQSDKGSIPDRFSAQQFSDYHSELNMSSLELGDSALYFCASSLERRGPDTQYFGPGTRLTVL.